This TCR beta chain was observed in a study of neurological immune-mediated disorders. Sequencing runs each yielded over 200 million TCR-beta sequences from 15-18 subjects. Using its own MiXCR run on the 5' RACE reads, TCRdb lists one record per CDR3 protein. The sample holds about 55,000 distinct CDR3 sequences, 3% to 4.5% seen once. CDR3 size: 15 residues. V gave up 3 bases and J gave up 3 bases; unmatched junction bases: 3. The germline gives CDR1 SGHRS, CDR2 YFSETQ. This clonotype has ten or more counts. Sequences were obtained from CD4+ T cells from blood. The chain has TRBV5-1 and TRBJ1-6; 7 positions agree with TRBD1. The TCR originated in a middle-aged woman with multiple sclerosis. CDR3 DNA: TGCGCCAGCAGCTCCGGGACAGTCTATAATTCACCCCTCCACTTT. This codes for CASSSGTVYNSPLHF. Full variable domain (outside the CDR3, taken from reference TRBV5-1 and TRBJ1-6): KAGVTQTPRYLIKTRGQQVTLSCSPISGHRSVSWYQQTPGQGLQFLFEYFSETQRNKGNFPGRFSGRQFSNSRSEMNVSTLELGDSALYLCASSSGTVYNSPLHFGNGTRLTVT.